This paragraph covers one T cell receptor beta chain sequence. Its antigen remains unidentified. The CDR3 loop spans 10 amino acids. Germline values: CDR1 DFQATT, CDR2 SNEGSKA (reference sequence). V was cut by 6 bases and J by 3 bases, with 5 bases left in between. This specimen comes from a study of OX40 agonist ivuxolimab in advanced cancers. Background on the study: Patients were dosed intravenously with ivuxolimab at 0.01 to 10 mg/kg every 2 weeks. Males comprised around 80% of the group, whose mean age was approximately 60 years (range 23 to 79).

The data were produced by immunoSEQ multiplex PCR, yet TCRdb's version contains in-frame clones alone and is incomplete. This table has tens of thousands of clones, 90% to 95% appearing once. Whole-study findings and limits: Dose levels from 0.1 to 3.0 mg/kg saw CD4+ and CD8+ blood T cells expand clonally by week 6.

Sample: CD4+ or CD8+ T cells sorted from blood, taken in a trial of the OX40 agonist ivuxolimab. The V call is TRBV20-1, the J call TRBJ1-1; the D is unclear. This TCR derives from an adult with an advanced solid tumor such as melanoma, head and neck, liver or kidney cancer. The CDR3, as DNA: TGCAGTGCCGTTTACACTGAAGCTTTCTTT. It yields the protein CSAVYTEAFF.